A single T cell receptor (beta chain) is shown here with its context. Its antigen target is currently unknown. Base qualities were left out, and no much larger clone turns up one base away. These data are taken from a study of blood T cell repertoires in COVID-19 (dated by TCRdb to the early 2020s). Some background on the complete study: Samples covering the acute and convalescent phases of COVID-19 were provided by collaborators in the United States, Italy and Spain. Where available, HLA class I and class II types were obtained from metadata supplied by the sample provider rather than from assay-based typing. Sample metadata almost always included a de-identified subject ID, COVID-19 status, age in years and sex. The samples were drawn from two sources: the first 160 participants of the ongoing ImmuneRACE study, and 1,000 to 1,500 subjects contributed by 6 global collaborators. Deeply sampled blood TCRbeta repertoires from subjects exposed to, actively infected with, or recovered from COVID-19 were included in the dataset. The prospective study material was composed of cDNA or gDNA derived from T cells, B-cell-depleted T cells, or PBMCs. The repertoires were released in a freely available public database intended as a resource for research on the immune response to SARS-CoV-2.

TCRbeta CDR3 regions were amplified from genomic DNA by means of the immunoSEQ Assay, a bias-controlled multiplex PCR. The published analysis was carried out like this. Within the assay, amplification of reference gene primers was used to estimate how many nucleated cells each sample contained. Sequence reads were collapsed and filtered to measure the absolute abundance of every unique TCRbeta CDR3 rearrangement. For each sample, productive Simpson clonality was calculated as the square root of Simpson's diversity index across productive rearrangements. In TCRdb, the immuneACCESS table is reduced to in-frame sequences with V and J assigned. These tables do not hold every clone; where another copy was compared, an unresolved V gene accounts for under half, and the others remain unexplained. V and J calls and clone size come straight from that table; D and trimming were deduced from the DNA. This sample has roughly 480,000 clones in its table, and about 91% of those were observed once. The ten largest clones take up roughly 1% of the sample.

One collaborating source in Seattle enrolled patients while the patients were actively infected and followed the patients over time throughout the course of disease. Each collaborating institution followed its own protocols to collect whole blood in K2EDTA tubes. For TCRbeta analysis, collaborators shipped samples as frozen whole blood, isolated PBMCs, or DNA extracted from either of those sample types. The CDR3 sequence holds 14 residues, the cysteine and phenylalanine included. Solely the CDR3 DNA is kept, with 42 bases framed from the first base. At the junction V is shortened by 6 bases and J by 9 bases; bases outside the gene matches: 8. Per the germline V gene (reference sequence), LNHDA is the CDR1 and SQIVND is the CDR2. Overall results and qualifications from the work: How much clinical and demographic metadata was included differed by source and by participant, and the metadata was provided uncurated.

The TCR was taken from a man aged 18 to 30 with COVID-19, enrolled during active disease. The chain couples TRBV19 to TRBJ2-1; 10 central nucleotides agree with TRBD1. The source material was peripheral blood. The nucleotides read TGTGCCAGTAGCCGGGACAGGGGCTCTGGTGAGCAGTTCTTC. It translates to CASSRDRGSGEQFF. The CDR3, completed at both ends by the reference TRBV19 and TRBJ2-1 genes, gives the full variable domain DGGITQSPKYLFRKEGQNVTLSCEQNLNHDAMYWYRQDPGQGLRLIYYSQIVNDFQKGDIAEGYSVSREKKESFPLTVTSAQKNPTAFYLCASSRDRGSGEQFFGPGTRLTVL.